The clone carrying this T cell receptor beta chain was seen a few times. Trimming cost V 3 bases and J 4 bases, with 8 bases left between them. The CDR3 is 13 amino acids. The data are from a study of control samples from healthy donors and cancer patients. Profiled with immunoSEQ multiplex PCR; TCRdb holds only in-frame clones, not every one. The sample holds some 200,000 clones, 85% to 95% seen once. This receptor was identified in a man younger than 30 in good health. Sequencing was performed on blood. This sequence joins TRBV12-3 or TRBV12-4 and TRBJ2-3; D gene unclear. The CDR3 nucleotides read TGTGCCAGCAGTTTCTCGCGCGCAGATACGCAGTATTTT. Protein: CASSFSRADTQYF.